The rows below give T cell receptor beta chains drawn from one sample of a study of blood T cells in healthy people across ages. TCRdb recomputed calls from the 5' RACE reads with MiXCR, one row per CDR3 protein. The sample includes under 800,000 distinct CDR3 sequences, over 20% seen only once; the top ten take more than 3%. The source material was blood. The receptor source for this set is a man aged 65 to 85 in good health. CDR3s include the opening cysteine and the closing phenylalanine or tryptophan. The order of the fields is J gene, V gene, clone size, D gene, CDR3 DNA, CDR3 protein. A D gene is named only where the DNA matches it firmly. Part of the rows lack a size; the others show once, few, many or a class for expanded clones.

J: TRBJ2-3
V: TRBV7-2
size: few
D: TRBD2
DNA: TGTGCCAGCAGCGCAACAAGACTAGCGGTTACGCAGTATTTT
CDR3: CASSATRLAVTQYF

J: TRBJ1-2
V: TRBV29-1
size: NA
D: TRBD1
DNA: TGCAGCGTTGAGCGGACAGGGGGCTATGGCTACACCTTC
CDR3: CSVERTGGYGYTF

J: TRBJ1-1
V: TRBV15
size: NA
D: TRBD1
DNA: TGTGCCACCAGCAGAGGCCTGGGACAGTTGAACACTGAAGCTTTCTTT
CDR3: CATSRGLGQLNTEAFF

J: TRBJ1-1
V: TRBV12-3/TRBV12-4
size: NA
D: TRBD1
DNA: TGTGCCAGCAGTTATCGGGACAGGAACACTGAAGCTTTCTTT
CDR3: CASSYRDRNTEAFF

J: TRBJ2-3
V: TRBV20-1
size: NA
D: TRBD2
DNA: TGCAGTGCTACTAGCGGGAGTGTAACAGATACGCAGTATTTT
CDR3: CSATSGSVTDTQYF

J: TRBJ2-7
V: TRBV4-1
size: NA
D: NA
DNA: TGCGCCAGCAGCCAAGCGGACACGGACCTCTACGAGCAGTACTTC
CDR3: CASSQADTDLYEQYF

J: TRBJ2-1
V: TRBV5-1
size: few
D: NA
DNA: TGCGCCAGCAGCTTGGATTCAGGGGCCACCTACAATGAGCAGTTCTTC
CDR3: CASSLDSGATYNEQFF

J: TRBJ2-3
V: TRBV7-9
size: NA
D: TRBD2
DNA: TGTGCCAGCAGCCCCAGCGGGGGCAGCACAGATACGCAGTATTTT
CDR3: CASSPSGGSTDTQYF

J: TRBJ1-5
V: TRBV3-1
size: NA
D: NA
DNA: TGTGCCAACAGCCAAGGGGGGACCAATCAGCCCCAGCATTTT
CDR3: CANSQGGTNQPQHF

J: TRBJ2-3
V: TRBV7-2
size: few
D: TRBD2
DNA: TGTGCCAGCAGTGCGGGAGCGGGAGGTACAGATACGCAGTATTTT
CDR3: CASSAGAGGTDTQYF

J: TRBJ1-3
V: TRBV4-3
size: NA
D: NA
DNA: TGCGCCAGCAGCCAAGATCTCGAAGGCAGGGTCGGAAACACCATATATTTT
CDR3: CASSQDLEGRVGNTIYF

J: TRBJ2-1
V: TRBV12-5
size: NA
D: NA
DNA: TGTGCTAGTGGTTTGGTACTCTGGACCTACAATGAGCAGTTCTTC
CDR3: CASGLVLWTYNEQFF

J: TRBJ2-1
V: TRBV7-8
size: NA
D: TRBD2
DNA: TGTGCCAGCAGAAGCCCGGGACTAGCGGTTAATGAGCAGTTCTTC
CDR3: CASRSPGLAVNEQFF

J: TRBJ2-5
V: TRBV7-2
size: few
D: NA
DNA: TGTGCCAGCAGCTTCCCCGGGCACCAAAAGTACTTC
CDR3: CASSFPGHQKYF

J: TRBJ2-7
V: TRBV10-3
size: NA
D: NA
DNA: TGTGCCATCACACGGGCCTACGAGCAGTACTTC
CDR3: CAITRAYEQYF

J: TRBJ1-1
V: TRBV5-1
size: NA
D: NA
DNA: TGCGCCAGCAGCTTACTTGACGCGGGCACTGAAGCTTTCTTT
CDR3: CASSLLDAGTEAFF

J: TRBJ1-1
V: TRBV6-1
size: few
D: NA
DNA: TGTGCCAGCAGTGGGTGGACTGAAGCTTTCTTT
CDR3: CASSGWTEAFF

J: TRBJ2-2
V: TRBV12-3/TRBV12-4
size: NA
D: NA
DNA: TGTGCCAGTCCAAGGGGGGCCGGGGAGCTGTTTTTT
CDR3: CASPRGAGELFF

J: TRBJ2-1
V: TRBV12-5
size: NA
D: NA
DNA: TGTGCTAGTGCACGGGATAGCTCCTACAATGAGCAGTTCTTC
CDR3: CASARDSSYNEQFF

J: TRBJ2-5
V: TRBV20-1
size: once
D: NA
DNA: TGCAGTGCTATACAGGGTAGTGTAAAAGAGACCCAGTACTTC
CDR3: CSAIQGSVKETQYF

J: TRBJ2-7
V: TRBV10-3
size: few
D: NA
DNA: TGTGCCATCAGTGAGGTCGCAGGGCAGGAGCAGTACTTC
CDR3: CAISEVAGQEQYF

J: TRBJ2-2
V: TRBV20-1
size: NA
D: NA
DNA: TGCAGTGCTAGAGATCTTAGCCGGAGGACCGGGGAGCTGTTTTTT
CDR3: CSARDLSRRTGELFF

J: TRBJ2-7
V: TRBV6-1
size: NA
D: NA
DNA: TGTGCCAGCAGCGACAGAGACGAGCAGTACTTC
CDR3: CASSDRDEQYF

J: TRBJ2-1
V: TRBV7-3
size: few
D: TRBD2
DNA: TGTGCCAGCAGCTTAAAAGCGGGAGGTAATGAGCAGTTCTTC
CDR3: CASSLKAGGNEQFF

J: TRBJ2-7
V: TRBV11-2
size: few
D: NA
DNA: TGTGCCAGCGCTTCGGGGACCTACCCCTACGAGCAGTACTTC
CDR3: CASASGTYPYEQYF

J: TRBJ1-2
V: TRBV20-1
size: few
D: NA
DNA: TGCAGTGCTGGAAACCAGAACATGCGTGGCGGCTACACCTTC
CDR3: CSAGNQNMRGGYTF